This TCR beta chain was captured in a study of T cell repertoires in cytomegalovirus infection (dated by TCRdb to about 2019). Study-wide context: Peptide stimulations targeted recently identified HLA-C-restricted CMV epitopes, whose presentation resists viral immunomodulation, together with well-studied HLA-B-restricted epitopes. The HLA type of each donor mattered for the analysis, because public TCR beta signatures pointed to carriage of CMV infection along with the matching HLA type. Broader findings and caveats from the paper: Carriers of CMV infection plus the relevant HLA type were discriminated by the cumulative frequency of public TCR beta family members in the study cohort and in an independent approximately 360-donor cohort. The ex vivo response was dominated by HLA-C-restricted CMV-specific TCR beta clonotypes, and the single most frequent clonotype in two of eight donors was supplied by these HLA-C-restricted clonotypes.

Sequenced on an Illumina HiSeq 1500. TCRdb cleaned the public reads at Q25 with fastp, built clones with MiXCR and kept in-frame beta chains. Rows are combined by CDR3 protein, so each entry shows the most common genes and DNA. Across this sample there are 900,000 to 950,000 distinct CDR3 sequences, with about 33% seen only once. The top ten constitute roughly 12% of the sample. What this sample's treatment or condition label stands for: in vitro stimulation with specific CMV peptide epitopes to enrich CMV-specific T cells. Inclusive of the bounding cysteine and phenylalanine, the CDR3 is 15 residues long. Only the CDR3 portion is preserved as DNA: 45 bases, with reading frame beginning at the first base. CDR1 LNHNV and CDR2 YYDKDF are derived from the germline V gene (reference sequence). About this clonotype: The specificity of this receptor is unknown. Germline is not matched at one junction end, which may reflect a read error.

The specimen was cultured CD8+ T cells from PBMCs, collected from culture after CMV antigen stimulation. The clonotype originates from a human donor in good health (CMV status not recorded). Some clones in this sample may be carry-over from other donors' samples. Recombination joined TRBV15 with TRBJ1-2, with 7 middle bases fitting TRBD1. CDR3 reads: CVTSRPTGDGYGYTF. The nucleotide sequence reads TGTGTCACCAGCAGACCTACAGGGGACGGCTATGGCTACACCTTC.